This record covers a single T cell receptor (beta chain). This entry belongs to a study of CD8+ T cells in alopecia areata. Treatment here: oral pan-JAK inhibitor, 5-10 mg twice daily. RNA extraction was followed by reverse transcription into cDNA, which acted as the sequencing template. Sequencing used immunoSEQ multiplex PCR; TCRdb keeps in-frame clones, though not all of them. The sample yields approximately 170,000 clones, 45% to 65% seen once. The receptor was isolated from a human donor with alopecia areata. Sequenced material: CD4+ T cells sorted from blood, taken at week 4, from a patient treated with tofacitinib.

The CDR3 region is CASSLLVDTEAFF. For the CDR3, the DNA is TGCGCCAGCAGCTTGTTAGTGGACACTGAAGCTTTCTTT. V and J are TRBV5-1 and TRBJ1-1; D unresolved. Trimming cost V 1 base and J 3 bases, with 7 bases left between them. CDR3 length: 13 amino acids. The germline CDR1 and CDR2 sequences are SGHRS and YFSETQ. Together with reference TRBV5-1 and TRBJ1-1, the CDR3 gives the full variable domain: KAGVTQTPRYLIKTRGQQVTLSCSPISGHRSVSWYQQTPGQGLQFLFEYFSETQRNKGNFPGRFSGRQFSNSRSEMNVSTLELGDSALYLCASSLLVDTEAFFGQGTRLTVV.